The TCR beta chain under discussion was sequenced for a study of cytomegalovirus exposure and HLA in healthy donors. Overall study results and limits: The HLA-A and HLA-B alleles of most subjects were reportedly predicted accurately from TCR beta sequences.

PCR involved 60 Vbeta and 13 Jbeta primers. Clones were read by immunoSEQ multiplex PCR, and TCRdb kept only the in-frame ones, dropping some. This sample has roughly 200,000 clones, with around three quarters found just once. Germline V CDR1 and CDR2: GTSNPN, SVGIG (reference sequence). V was pared by 0 bases and J by 4 bases, with 5 bases of the junction left unmatched. There are 16 residues in the CDR3. Notes on this clone: Its antigen remains unidentified.

The sequence came from a man in his forties in good health and CMV-seronegative. What was sequenced was PBMCs. The chain links TRBV30 to TRBJ2-2; 10 bases map to TRBD2. Here the CDR3 DNA reads TGTGCCTGGAGTGTATTAGCGGGAGGAGGCACCGGGGAGCTGTTTTTT. This encodes CAWSVLAGGGTGELFF.